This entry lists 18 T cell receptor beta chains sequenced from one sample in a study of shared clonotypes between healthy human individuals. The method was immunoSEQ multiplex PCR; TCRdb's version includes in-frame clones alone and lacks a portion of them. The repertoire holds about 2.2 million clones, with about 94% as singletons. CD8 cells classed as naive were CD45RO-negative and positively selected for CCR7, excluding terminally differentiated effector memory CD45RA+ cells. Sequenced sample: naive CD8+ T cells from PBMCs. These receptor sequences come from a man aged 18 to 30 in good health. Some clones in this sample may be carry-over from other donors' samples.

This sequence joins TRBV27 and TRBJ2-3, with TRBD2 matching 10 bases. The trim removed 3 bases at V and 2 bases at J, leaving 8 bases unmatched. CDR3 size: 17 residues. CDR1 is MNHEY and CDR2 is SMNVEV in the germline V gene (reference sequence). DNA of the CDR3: TGTGCCAGCAGTTTCGACCCTAGCGGGAGTCTCACAGATACGCAGTATTTT. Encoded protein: CASSFDPSGSLTDTQYF.

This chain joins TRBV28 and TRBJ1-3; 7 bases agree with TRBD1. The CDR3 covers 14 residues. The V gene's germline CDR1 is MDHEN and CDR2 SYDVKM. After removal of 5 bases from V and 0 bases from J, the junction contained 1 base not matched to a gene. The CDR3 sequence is CASSRQGSGNTIYF. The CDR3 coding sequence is TGTGCCAGCAGTCGACAGGGCTCTGGAAACACCATATATTTT.

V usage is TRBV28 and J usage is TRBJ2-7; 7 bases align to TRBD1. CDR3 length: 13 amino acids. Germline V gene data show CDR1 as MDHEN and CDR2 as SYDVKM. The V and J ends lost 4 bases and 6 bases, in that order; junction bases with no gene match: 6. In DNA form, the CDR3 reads TGTGCCAGCAGTTGGGGGACAGTCGTCGAGCAGTACTTC. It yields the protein CASSWGTVVEQYF.

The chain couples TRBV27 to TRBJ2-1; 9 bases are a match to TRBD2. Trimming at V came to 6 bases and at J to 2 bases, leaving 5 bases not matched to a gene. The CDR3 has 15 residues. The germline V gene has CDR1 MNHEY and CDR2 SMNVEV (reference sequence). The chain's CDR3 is CASRLAGVAYNEQFF. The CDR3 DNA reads TGTGCCAGCAGGTTAGCGGGAGTGGCCTACAATGAGCAGTTCTTC.

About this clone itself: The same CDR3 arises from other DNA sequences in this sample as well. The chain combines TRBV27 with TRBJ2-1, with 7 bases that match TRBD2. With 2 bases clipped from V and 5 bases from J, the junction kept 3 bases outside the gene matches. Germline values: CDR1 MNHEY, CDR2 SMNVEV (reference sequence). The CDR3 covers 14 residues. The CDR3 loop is CASSLIGTNNEQFF. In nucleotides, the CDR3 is TGTGCCAGCAGTTTAATAGGGACTAACAATGAGCAGTTCTTC.

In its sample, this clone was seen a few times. The CDR3 DNA sequence: TGTGCCAGCAGCTTCCCCTGGACAGGGGATATCGCTGAAGCTTTCTTT. Amino acid sequence: CASSFPWTGDIAEAFF. The chain is built from TRBV7-9 and TRBJ1-1, with 9 positions matching TRBD1. Trimming cost V 3 bases and J 6 bases; bases outside gene matches: 11. This CDR3 region has 16 residues. Germline CDR1 SEHNR, CDR2 FQNEAQ (reference sequence).

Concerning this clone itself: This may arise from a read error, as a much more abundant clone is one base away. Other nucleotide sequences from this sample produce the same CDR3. In DNA form, the CDR3 reads TGTGCCAGCAGTTTCAGCAGGACCTACGAGCAGTACTTC. Encoded protein: CASSFSRTYEQYF. This sequence joins TRBV27 and TRBJ2-7; unclear D gene. V dropped 3 bases and J dropped 2 bases, with 8 bases sitting between them. Looked up from germline, CDR1 is MNHEY and CDR2 is SMNVEV (reference sequence). There are 13 residues in the CDR3.

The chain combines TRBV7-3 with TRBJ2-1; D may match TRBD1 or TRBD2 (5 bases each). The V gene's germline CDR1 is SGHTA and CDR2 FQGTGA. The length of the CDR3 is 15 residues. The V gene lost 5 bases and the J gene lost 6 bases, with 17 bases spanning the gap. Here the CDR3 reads CASSTIWGIGNEQFF. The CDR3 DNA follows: TGTGCCAGCAGCACAATATGGGGGATCGGCAATGAGCAGTTCTTC.

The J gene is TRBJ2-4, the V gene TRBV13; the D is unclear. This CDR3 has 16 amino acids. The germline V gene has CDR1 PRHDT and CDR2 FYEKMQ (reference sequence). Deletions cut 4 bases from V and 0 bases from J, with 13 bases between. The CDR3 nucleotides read TGTGCCAGCAGCTCCCCGTCCACAGTAGCCAAAAACATTCAGTACTTC. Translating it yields CASSSPSTVAKNIQYF.

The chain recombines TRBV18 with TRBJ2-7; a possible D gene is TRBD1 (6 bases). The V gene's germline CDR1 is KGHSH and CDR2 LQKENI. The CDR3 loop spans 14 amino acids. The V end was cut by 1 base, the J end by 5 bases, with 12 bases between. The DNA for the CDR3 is TGTGCCAGCTCACCACGCAGGGCAGGGGACGAGCAGTACTTC. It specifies CASSPRRAGDEQYF.

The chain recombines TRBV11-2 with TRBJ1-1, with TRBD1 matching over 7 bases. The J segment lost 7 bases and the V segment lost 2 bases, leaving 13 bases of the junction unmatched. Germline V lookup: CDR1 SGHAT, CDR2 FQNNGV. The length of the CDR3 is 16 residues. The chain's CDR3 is CASSLFDRGGRSEAFF. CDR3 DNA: TGTGCCAGCAGCTTATTCGATCGAGGGGGCAGGAGTGAAGCTTTCTTT.

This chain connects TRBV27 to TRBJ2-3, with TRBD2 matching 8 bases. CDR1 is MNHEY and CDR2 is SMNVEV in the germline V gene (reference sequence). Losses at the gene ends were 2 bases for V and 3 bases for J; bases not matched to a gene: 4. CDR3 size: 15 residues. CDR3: CASSLVAGRTDTQYF. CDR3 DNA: TGTGCCAGCAGTTTAGTAGCGGGACGAACAGATACGCAGTATTTT.

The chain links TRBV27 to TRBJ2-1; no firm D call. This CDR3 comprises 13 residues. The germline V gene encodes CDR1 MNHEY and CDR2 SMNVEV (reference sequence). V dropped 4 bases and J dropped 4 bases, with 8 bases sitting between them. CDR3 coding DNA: TGTGCCAGCAGTTGGGTTGGGTACAATGAGCAGTTCTTC. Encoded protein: CASSWVGYNEQFF.

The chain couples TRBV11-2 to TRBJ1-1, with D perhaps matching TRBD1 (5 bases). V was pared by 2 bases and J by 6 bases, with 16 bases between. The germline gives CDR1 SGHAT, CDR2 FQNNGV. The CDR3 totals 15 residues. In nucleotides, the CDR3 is TGTGCCAGCAGCTTACTGTTGGGGGGAGGGTCTGAAGCTTTCTTT. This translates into CASSLLLGGGSEAFF.

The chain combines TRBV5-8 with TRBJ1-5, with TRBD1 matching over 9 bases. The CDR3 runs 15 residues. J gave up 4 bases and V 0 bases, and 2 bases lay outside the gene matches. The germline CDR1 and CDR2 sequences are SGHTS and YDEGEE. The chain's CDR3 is CASSLAQGANQPQHF. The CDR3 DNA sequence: TGTGCCAGCAGCTTGGCACAGGGGGCGAATCAGCCCCAGCATTTT.

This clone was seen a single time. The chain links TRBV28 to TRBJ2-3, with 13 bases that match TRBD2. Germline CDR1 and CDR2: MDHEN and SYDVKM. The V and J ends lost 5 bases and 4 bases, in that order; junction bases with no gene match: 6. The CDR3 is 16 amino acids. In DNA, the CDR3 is TGTGCCAGCAGTCCCCGGACTAGCGGGAGCTCAGATACGCAGTATTTT. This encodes CASSPRTSGSSDTQYF.

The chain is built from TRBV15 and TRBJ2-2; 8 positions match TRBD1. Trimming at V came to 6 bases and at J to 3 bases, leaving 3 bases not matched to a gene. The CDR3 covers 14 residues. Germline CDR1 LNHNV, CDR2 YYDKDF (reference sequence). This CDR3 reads CATRGTGHTGELFF. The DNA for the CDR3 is TGTGCCACCAGAGGGACAGGTCACACCGGGGAGCTGTTTTTT.

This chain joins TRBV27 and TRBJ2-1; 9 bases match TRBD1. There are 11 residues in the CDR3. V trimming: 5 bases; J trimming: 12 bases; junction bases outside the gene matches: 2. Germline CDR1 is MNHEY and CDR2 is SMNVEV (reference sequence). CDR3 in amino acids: CASSTGQGQFF. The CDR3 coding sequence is TGTGCCAGCAGTACGGGACAGGGGCAGTTCTTC.